This T cell receptor (beta chain) was captured in a study of T cell changes during pregnancy in multiple sclerosis. Assay used: immunoSEQ multiplex PCR; TCRdb lists only in-frame clones, some missing. This sample has some 41,000 clones, with around 93% found just once. This CDR3 region has 15 residues. Germline V gives CDR1 SEHNR, CDR2 FQNEAQ (reference sequence). Trimming removed 2 bases from V and 4 bases from J, with 12 bases in between. Source: CD8+ T cells from peripheral blood mononuclear cells, taken in the third trimester of pregnancy. The origin of this receptor is a female donor with multiple sclerosis, enrolled in a pregnancy study. This sequence joins TRBV7-9 and TRBJ2-1, with D possibly TRBD2 on 6 matching bases. The CDR3 reads CASSLTGEGYNEQFF. Written as DNA, the CDR3 is TGTGCCAGCAGCTTAACGGGAGAGGGGTACAATGAGCAGTTCTTC.